These 20 T cell receptor beta chains were all obtained from the same sample, sequenced in a study of beta chain features in type 1 diabetes. Study-level findings and limits: A moderate, significant TCRB CDR3 shortening appeared in type 1 diabetes across four CD4+ subsets.

The isolated RNA, all of it, was reverse transcribed, so expressed TCRB transcripts were what got sequenced. The table came from immunoSEQ multiplex PCR; TCRdb's copy has only in-frame clones and leaves some out. The sample includes 200,000 to 300,000 clones, roughly 14% of them seen just once. These receptors are not linked to any known antigen. The specimen sequenced was naive CD4+ T cells from blood. The receptors originated from a man aged 25-45 years with type 1 diabetes.

The chain links TRBV9 to TRBJ2-3; no firm D call. This CDR3 spans 13 amino acids. V lost 1 base, J lost 6 bases, and 9 bases lay in between. Germline values: CDR1 SGDLS, CDR2 YYNGEE. The CDR3, as DNA: TGTGCCAGCAGCGTAACTCACCTTGATACGCAGTATTTT. It codes for CASSVTHLDTQYF.

The chain joins TRBV5-1 to TRBJ2-7, with D tentatively TRBD1 (5 bases). Germline lookup yields CDR1 SGHRS and CDR2 YFSETQ. V dropped 2 bases and J dropped 4 bases, with 13 bases sitting between them. The CDR3 contains 14 residues. CDR3 sequence: CASSFEGAPYEQYF. CDR3 coding DNA: TGCGCCAGCAGCTTTGAAGGGGCCCCTTACGAGCAGTACTTC.

This clone was counted between two and nine times. The chain carries TRBV9 and TRBJ1-2; 7 bases match TRBD1. The length of the CDR3 is 15 residues. Per germline, CDR1 SGDLS and CDR2 YYNGEE. The ends lost 0 bases at V and 4 bases at J; junction bases unmatched: 6. The CDR3: CASSVEGEGAYGYTF. The CDR3 region has the DNA TGTGCCAGCAGCGTAGAGGGTGAGGGGGCCTATGGCTACACCTTC.

This clone appeared a few times. The chain uses TRBV6-4 and TRBJ1-2; no firm D call. With 0 bases removed from V and 7 bases from J, the gap between germline ends came to 9 bases. CDR1 is MRHNA, CDR2 SNTAGT, per germline. The CDR3 covers 13 residues. CDR3 sequence reads: CASSDSAGGGYTF. CDR3 in DNA: TGTGCCAGCAGTGACTCGGCTGGAGGTGGCTACACCTTC.

There are a few counts of this clone. V usage is TRBV6-1 and J usage is TRBJ1-5; D ambiguous. CDR3 length equals 13 residues. The V and J ends lost 3 bases and 5 bases respectively, with 8 bases between them. Per the germline V gene, CDR1 is MNHNS and CDR2 is SASEGT. The CDR3 loop reads CASSESGYQPQHF. In DNA form, the CDR3 reads TGTGCCAGCAGTGAGTCGGGATATCAGCCCCAGCATTTT.

The chain has TRBV28 and TRBJ2-1; a possible D gene is TRBD1 (8 bases). The V end was cut by 7 bases, the J end by 5 bases, with 18 bases between. This CDR3 is 15 amino acids long. The germline CDR1 and CDR2 sequences are MDHEN and SYDVKM. The chain's CDR3 is CASTTGGGPNNEQFF. CDR3 DNA sequence: TGTGCCAGCACCACAGGGGGGGGGCCCAACAATGAGCAGTTCTTC.

A few counts support this clone. This specimen includes other DNA sequences encoding the same CDR3. In DNA form, the CDR3 reads TGCGCCAGCAGCTTAGCTGAGAACACTGAAGCTTTCTTT. Amino acid sequence: CASSLAENTEAFF. V gene TRBV5-1 combines with J gene TRBJ1-1; D is uncertain. Germline V gives CDR1 SGHRS, CDR2 YFSETQ. CDR3 length equals 13 residues. Trimming shortened V by 2 bases and J by 1 base, and 6 bases separated the two germline ends.

This sequence joins TRBV5-6 and TRBJ2-7, with D possibly matching TRBD1 (6 bases). This CDR3 has 13 amino acids. Germline V gene lookup returns CDR1 SGHDT and CDR2 YYEEEE. V was pared by 2 bases and J by 1 base, with 7 bases between. CDR3 in amino acids: CASSLTGSYEQYF. Here the CDR3 DNA reads TGTGCCAGCAGCTTAACAGGGTCCTACGAGCAGTACTTC.

This clone has only a few counts. This CDR3 is also generated by other DNA sequences in the sample. V and J are TRBV30 and TRBJ2-2, with TRBD1 matching over 9 bases. Germline values: CDR1 GTSNPN, CDR2 SVGIG (reference sequence). The CDR3 has 14 residues. Trimming removed 3 bases from V and 2 bases from J; junction bases left unmatched: 1. The CDR3 sequence is CAWRGQGNTGELFF. The CDR3 nucleotides read TGTGCCTGGAGGGGACAGGGAAACACCGGGGAGCTGTTTTTT. The full variable domain, completed using reference TRBV30 and TRBJ2-2, is SQTIHQWPATLVQPVGSPLSLECTVEGTSNPNLYWYRQAAGRGLQLLFYSVGIGQISSEVPQNLSASRPQDRQFILSSKKLLLSDSGFYLCAWRGQGNTGELFFGEGSRLTVL.

J is TRBJ2-3 and V is TRBV19; no definite D call. The CDR3 is 14 residues long. The germline V and J ends were trimmed by 3 bases and 10 bases, with 17 bases remaining between them. The germline gives CDR1 LNHDA, CDR2 SQIVND (reference sequence). CDR3: CASSIGLPSGSQYF. Written as DNA, the CDR3 is TGTGCCAGTAGTATTGGGCTTCCAAGTGGTTCGCAGTATTTT.

The CDR3 is CASSRGQGAKAEEQYF. Here the CDR3 DNA reads TGTGCCAGCAGCAGGGGACAGGGGGCGAAGGCGGAGGAGCAGTACTTC. This chain links TRBV5-4 with TRBJ2-7; 12 nucleotides line up with TRBD1. The CDR3 spans 16 residues. V was pared by 4 bases and J by 7 bases, with 12 bases of the junction left unmatched. CDR1 and CDR2 (germline): SGHNT, YYREEE (reference sequence). Drawing the rest from reference TRBV5-4 and TRBJ2-7, the complete variable domain is ETGVTQSPTHLIKTRGQQVTLRCSSQSGHNTVSWYQQALGQGPQFIFQYYREEENGRGNFPPRFSGLQFPNYSSELNVNALELDDSALYLCASSRGQGAKAEEQYFGPGTRLTVT.

This chain links TRBV2 with TRBJ1-5, with a weak D call TRBD1 (6 bases). V was clipped by 6 bases and J by 6 bases, with 15 bases between them. Germline V gene data show CDR1 as SNHLY and CDR2 as FYNNEI. The CDR3 covers 14 residues. CDR3 region: CASRTGPGSQPQHF. The CDR3 DNA reads as TGTGCCAGCAGGACAGGTCCAGGCAGTCAGCCCCAGCATTTT.

The rearrangement links TRBV5-6 to TRBJ2-5; TRBD1 is a possible D gene (6 bases). The CDR3 has 15 amino acids. Trimming took 1 base from V and 5 from J, leaving 15 bases between them. Germline V gene sequence: CDR1 SGHDT, CDR2 YYEEEE. The CDR3 sequence is CASSLYGRGRETQYF. The CDR3 DNA is TGTGCCAGCAGCTTGTATGGCAGGGGACGGGAGACCCAGTACTTC.

This chain links TRBV5-1 with TRBJ2-3, with D hard to call. V gave up 4 bases and J gave up 0 bases, with 12 bases separating them. The CDR3 extends over 15 amino acids. Germline V gene sequence: CDR1 SGHRS, CDR2 YFSETQ. CDR3 residues: CASSVALTSTDTQYF. CDR3 nucleotides: TGCGCCAGCAGCGTGGCTCTTACTAGCACAGATACGCAGTATTTT.

The J gene is TRBJ1-2, the V gene TRBV25-1, with a possible D match to TRBD1 (6 bases). This CDR3 spans 13 amino acids. Trimming left V 9 bases short and J 5 bases short, with 16 bases between. Germline loops: CDR1 MGHDK, CDR2 SYGVNS. This chain's CDR3 is CASIDRMRYGYTF. In nucleotides, the CDR3 is TGTGCCAGTATAGACAGGATGCGATATGGCTACACCTTC.

The V call is TRBV23-1, the J call TRBJ2-5, with 7 bases that match TRBD1. TRBV23-1 is an ORF, and what it does is uncertain. Losses at the gene ends were 3 bases for V and 1 base for J; bases not matched to a gene: 5. This CDR3 has 15 amino acids. Written as DNA, the CDR3 is TGCGCCAGCAGTCAGTCCCGACAGGGCCAAGAGACCCAGTACTTC. Translated: CASSQSRQGQETQYF.

The chain couples TRBV15 to TRBJ1-2, with D hard to call. V lost 3 bases to trimming and J lost 8 bases, with 10 bases between them. CDR3 size: 12 residues. Looked up from germline, CDR1 is LNHNV and CDR2 is YYDKDF (reference sequence). This chain's CDR3 is CATSRAPGGYTF. DNA of the CDR3: TGTGCCACCAGCAGGGCCCCAGGCGGCTACACCTTC.

This rearrangement joins TRBV30 to TRBJ1-5, with D uncertain. The germline CDR1 and CDR2 sequences are GTSNPN and SVGIG (reference sequence). CDR3 size: 14 residues. The germline V and J ends were trimmed by 4 bases and 6 bases, with 16 bases remaining between them. As DNA, the CDR3 is TGTGCCTGGACCGTGTCAGGAATCGGTCAGCCCCAGCATTTT. Its translation is CAWTVSGIGQPQHF.

The chain joins TRBV7-2 to TRBJ2-1; the D is unclear. V was trimmed by 1 base and J by 5 bases, leaving 6 bases between them. Germline CDR1 SGHTA, CDR2 FQGNSA. CDR3 size: 13 residues. In nucleotides, the CDR3 is TGTGCCAGCAGCTTAGTCCCTAACAATGAGCAGTTCTTC. Amino acid sequence: CASSLVPNNEQFF.

J is TRBJ1-2 and V is TRBV27; 7 nucleotides match TRBD1. There are 15 residues in the CDR3. The J segment lost 1 base and the V segment lost 5 bases, leaving 7 bases of the junction unmatched. Germline assignment: CDR1 MNHEY and CDR2 SMNVEV (reference sequence). The CDR3 nucleotides are TGTGCCAGCAGTCCACTCAGGGGGTTTAACTATGGCTACACCTTC. Residues: CASSPLRGFNYGYTF.